The 24 T cell receptor beta chains reported below all come from one sample, sequenced in a study of blood T cell repertoires in COVID-19. Repertoires were generated with immunoSEQ multiplex PCR, while TCRdb's copy carries only in-frame clones and drops some. The sample has tens of thousands of clones, about 77% seen once. Sequenced sample: peripheral blood. The receptors shown here come from a human donor in a cohort sampled during active COVID-19.

The rearrangement links TRBV2 to TRBJ2-3; TRBD2 aligns across 7 bases. V shed 2 bases, J shed 0 bases, and the junction held 5 bases outside the gene matches. The CDR3 runs 16 residues. Germline V lookup: CDR1 SNHLY, CDR2 FYNNEI. DNA for the CDR3: TGTGCCAGCAGTGAACCTAGCGGACCCAGCACAGATACGCAGTATTTT. This gives the protein CASSEPSGPSTDTQYF.

The J gene is TRBJ2-4, the V gene TRBV27, with 9 bases matching TRBD1. The germline V gene encodes CDR1 MNHEY and CDR2 SMNVEV (reference sequence). Trimming at V came to 5 bases and at J to 4 bases, leaving 3 bases not matched to a gene. This CDR3 comprises 14 residues. The CDR3 sequence: CASSMGTGKNIQYF. The CDR3 nucleotides read TGTGCCAGCAGTATGGGGACAGGGAAAAACATTCAGTACTTC.

This chain links TRBV9 with TRBJ2-1; perhaps TRBD2 as D (7 bases). Germline CDR1 SGDLS, CDR2 YYNGEE. Deletions cut 0 bases from V and 4 bases from J, with 11 bases between. This CDR3 is built from 15 residues. The CDR3, as DNA: TGTGCCAGCAGCGTAGAGGGGGGGTTATACAATGAGCAGTTCTTC. Amino acid sequence: CASSVEGGLYNEQFF.

The chain links TRBV9 to TRBJ2-1, with 9 bases fitting TRBD1. V lost 2 bases and J lost 9; bases outside the gene matches: 12. The germline V gene has CDR1 SGDLS and CDR2 YYNGEE. This CDR3 is 16 amino acids long. DNA for the CDR3: TGTGCCAGCAGCGTCGGACAGGGGCCGGGGGTAGGTGAGCAGTTCTTC. It codes for CASSVGQGPGVGEQFF.

The chain is built from TRBV12-3 or TRBV12-4 and TRBJ2-1; 7 bases fit TRBD1. V shed 3 bases and J 12 bases; nucleotides not matched to a gene: 8. The CDR3 is 13 amino acids. CDR3 sequence reads: CASSFGTVNVQFF. The CDR3 coding sequence is TGTGCCAGCAGTTTTGGGACAGTAAACGTGCAGTTCTTC.

This chain joins TRBV4-1 and TRBJ2-1, with TRBD2 as a possible D gene (7 bases). The CDR3 runs to 16 residues. V was trimmed by 1 base and J by 6 bases, leaving 16 bases between them. CDR1 and CDR2 from the germline V gene are MGHRA and YSYEKL. CDR3: CASSQGAGALSNEQFF. CDR3 DNA: TGCGCCAGCAGCCAAGGGGCGGGGGCCCTATCCAATGAGCAGTTCTTC.

The DNA of the CDR3 is TGTGCCAGCTCGGGACAGCGAGATAGAGGCTACACCTTC. This gives the protein CASSGQRDRGYTF. This chain connects TRBV18 to TRBJ1-2, with TRBD1 matching over 7 bases. CDR1 KGHSH and CDR2 LQKENI come from the germline V gene. Unmatched junction bases numbered 9, after V lost 6 bases and J lost 8 bases. CDR3 size: 13 residues.

Only a few counts were recorded for this clone. The chain combines TRBV28 with TRBJ1-6; 7 bases match TRBD1. V gave up 11 bases and J gave up 7 bases; unmatched junction bases: 8. This CDR3 has 13 residues. Germline V lookup: CDR1 MDHEN, CDR2 SYDVKM. This chain's CDR3 is CALAGTANSPLHF. CDR3 DNA: TGTGCCTTGGCCGGGACAGCAAATTCACCCCTCCACTTT.

The rearrangement uses TRBV4-1 and TRBJ2-2; D gene uncertain. This CDR3 spans 14 amino acids. The V gene's germline CDR1 is MGHRA and CDR2 YSYEKL. Trimming removed 4 bases from V and 0 bases from J, with 6 bases in between. The CDR3 bases are TGCGCCAGCAGCCCAGGCCCGAACACCGGGGAGCTGTTTTTT. It translates to CASSPGPNTGELFF.

V is TRBV2 and J is TRBJ1-5; 7 bases are shared with TRBD1. V shed 8 bases, J shed 2 bases, and the junction held 15 bases outside the gene matches. The germline CDR1 and CDR2 sequences are SNHLY and FYNNEI. The CDR3 loop spans 17 amino acids. CDR3 bases: TGTGCCAGCGCGAGGGACAGCGGGGGATTTGGCAATCAGCCCCAGCATTTT. The encoded protein is CASARDSGGFGNQPQHF. The variable domain in full, completed from reference TRBV2 and TRBJ1-5, reads EPEVTQTPSHQVTQMGQEVILRCVPISNHLYFYWYRQILGQKVEFLVSFYNNEISEKSEIFDDQFSVERPDGSNFTLKIRSTKLEDSAMYFCASARDSGGFGNQPQHFGDGTRLSIL.

This chain links TRBV18 with TRBJ1-1; weak D call: TRBD1 (6 bases). The CDR3 runs 15 residues. V shed 3 bases and J shed 4 bases, with 15 bases lying between them. CDR1 and CDR2 (germline): KGHSH, LQKENI. CDR3 nucleotide sequence: TGTGCCAGCTCACCCGAACAGGGTTCGGGCACTGAAGCTTTCTTT. This encodes CASSPEQGSGTEAFF.

The rearrangement joins TRBV19 to TRBJ1-3, with 10 positions matching TRBD1. The CDR3 totals 16 residues. The V segment lost 7 bases and the J segment 4 bases; nucleotides outside the gene matches: 10. Germline V lookup: CDR1 LNHDA, CDR2 SQIVND (reference sequence). The CDR3 protein is CASTPGTGVAGNTIYF. The CDR3 coding sequence is TGTGCCAGTACCCCTGGGACAGGGGTCGCCGGAAACACCATATATTTT.

In DNA, the CDR3 is TGTGCCAGCAGCTTTGGGGGCGGGTTGGAGACCCAGTACTTC. This translates into CASSFGGGLETQYF. The chain combines TRBV5-4 with TRBJ2-5; maybe TRBD1 (6 bases). Germline V gene data show CDR1 as SGHNT and CDR2 as YYREEE (reference sequence). Between the trimmed V and J ends, which lost 2 bases and 5 bases, there was a span of 13 bases. CDR3 size: 14 residues.

The rearrangement joins TRBV5-1 to TRBJ2-1, with TRBD2 identical over 15 bases. CDR3 length: 15 amino acids. Germline CDR1 SGHRS, CDR2 YFSETQ. J gave up 7 bases and V 3 bases, and 2 bases lay outside the gene matches. CDR3 sequence reads: CASSSGLAGGNEQFF. CDR3 nucleotides: TGCGCCAGCAGCTCGGGACTAGCGGGAGGTAATGAGCAGTTCTTC.

This chain uses TRBV24-1 with TRBJ1-5, with 12 positions matching TRBD1. Germline CDR1 KGHDR, CDR2 SFDVKD. CDR3 length equals 16 residues. Trimming cost V 4 bases and J 7 bases; bases outside gene matches: 7. CDR3 coding DNA: TGTGCCACCAGTGAAGCCGGGACAGGGGGCCGGCAGCCCCAGCATTTT. Translating gives CATSEAGTGGRQPQHF.

This chain joins TRBV5-5 and TRBJ1-5, with D unresolved. The CDR3 spans 14 residues. V lost 1 base to trimming and J lost 1 base, with 6 bases between them. Germline V gene data show CDR1 as SGHKS and CDR2 as YYEKEE (reference sequence). CDR3 nucleotide sequence: TGTGCCAGCAGCTTGTTACAAAGCAATCAGCCCCAGCATTTT. It specifies CASSLLQSNQPQHF.

This clone was detected a few times. The chain is built from TRBV29-1 and TRBJ2-1; tentative D call: TRBD2 (7 bases). The CDR3 totals 14 residues. Germline V gene lookup returns CDR1 SQVTM and CDR2 ANQGSEA. Trimming left V 7 bases short and J 2 bases short, with 15 bases between. The CDR3 reads CSAGGGLAYNEQFF. The CDR3 bases are TGCAGCGCCGGGGGCGGACTAGCCTACAATGAGCAGTTCTTC.

This clone has a single count. The V and J genes are TRBV6-5 and TRBJ1-5; possible D gene TRBD1, 6 bases. Trimming removed 10 bases from V and 6 bases from J, with 22 bases in between. CDR3 length: 15 amino acids. In germline, CDR1 is MNHEY, CDR2 SVGAGI. CDR3 residues: CAINKQGGVGQPQHF. As DNA, the CDR3 is TGTGCCATCAATAAACAGGGAGGGGTGGGTCAGCCCCAGCATTTT.

This sequence joins TRBV5-8 and TRBJ1-1, with D hard to call. Trimming stripped 5 bases from V and 2 bases from J, with 10 bases between. This CDR3 region has 13 residues. Germline V CDR1 and CDR2: SGHTS, YDEGEE. CDR3 nucleotides: TGTGCCAGCAGGAACCGACTCAACACTGAAGCTTTCTTT. The encoded protein is CASRNRLNTEAFF.

J is TRBJ1-5 and V is TRBV19, with a possible D match to TRBD1 (6 bases). CDR3 length equals 16 residues. CDR1 is LNHDA and CDR2 is SQIVND in the germline V gene (reference sequence). The V end lost 3 bases, the J end lost 1 base, and 13 bases lay between the germline ends. In DNA form, the CDR3 reads TGTGCCAGTAGTATCCGCGGGGGGCGAAGCAATCAGCCCCAGCATTTT. Residues: CASSIRGGRSNQPQHF.

V and J are TRBV12-3 or TRBV12-4 and TRBJ2-7; D perhaps matches TRBD2 (5 bases). The CDR3 runs to 13 residues. V gave up 6 bases and J gave up 5 bases, with 14 bases separating them. The CDR3 region has the DNA TGTGCCAGCAGCACCCTAGGAGGCGACGAGCAGTACTTC. The encoded protein is CASSTLGGDEQYF.

The chain uses TRBV11-2 and TRBJ2-3, with D perhaps matching TRBD2 (6 bases). Germline assignment: CDR1 SGHAT and CDR2 FQNNGV. The CDR3 runs to 17 residues. V shed 1 base and J shed 3 bases, with 17 bases lying between them. This chain's CDR3 is CASSLVGTGGTTDTQYF. Here the CDR3 DNA reads TGTGCCAGCAGCTTAGTTGGGACCGGGGGTACGACAGATACGCAGTATTTT.

This clone has just a few counts. The chain uses TRBV18 and TRBJ2-2, with D uncertain. The CDR3 is 15 amino acids. The germline V and J ends were trimmed by 2 bases and 4 bases, with 11 bases remaining between them. The germline V gene has CDR1 KGHSH and CDR2 LQKENI. The CDR3 region is CASSPEVGGTGELFF. The CDR3 coding sequence is TGTGCCAGCTCACCAGAGGTCGGCGGCACCGGGGAGCTGTTTTTT.

The gene calls are TRBV9 and TRBJ2-5; 8 bases are shared with TRBD2. Germline lookup yields CDR1 SGDLS and CDR2 YYNGEE. The CDR3 totals 18 residues. Trimming cost V 5 bases and J 1 base; bases outside gene matches: 16. In DNA, the CDR3 is TGTGCCAGCAGTCAAAGTCACGGAGCGGGGGCCTCCCAAGAGACCCAGTACTTC. Amino acids: CASSQSHGAGASQETQYF.